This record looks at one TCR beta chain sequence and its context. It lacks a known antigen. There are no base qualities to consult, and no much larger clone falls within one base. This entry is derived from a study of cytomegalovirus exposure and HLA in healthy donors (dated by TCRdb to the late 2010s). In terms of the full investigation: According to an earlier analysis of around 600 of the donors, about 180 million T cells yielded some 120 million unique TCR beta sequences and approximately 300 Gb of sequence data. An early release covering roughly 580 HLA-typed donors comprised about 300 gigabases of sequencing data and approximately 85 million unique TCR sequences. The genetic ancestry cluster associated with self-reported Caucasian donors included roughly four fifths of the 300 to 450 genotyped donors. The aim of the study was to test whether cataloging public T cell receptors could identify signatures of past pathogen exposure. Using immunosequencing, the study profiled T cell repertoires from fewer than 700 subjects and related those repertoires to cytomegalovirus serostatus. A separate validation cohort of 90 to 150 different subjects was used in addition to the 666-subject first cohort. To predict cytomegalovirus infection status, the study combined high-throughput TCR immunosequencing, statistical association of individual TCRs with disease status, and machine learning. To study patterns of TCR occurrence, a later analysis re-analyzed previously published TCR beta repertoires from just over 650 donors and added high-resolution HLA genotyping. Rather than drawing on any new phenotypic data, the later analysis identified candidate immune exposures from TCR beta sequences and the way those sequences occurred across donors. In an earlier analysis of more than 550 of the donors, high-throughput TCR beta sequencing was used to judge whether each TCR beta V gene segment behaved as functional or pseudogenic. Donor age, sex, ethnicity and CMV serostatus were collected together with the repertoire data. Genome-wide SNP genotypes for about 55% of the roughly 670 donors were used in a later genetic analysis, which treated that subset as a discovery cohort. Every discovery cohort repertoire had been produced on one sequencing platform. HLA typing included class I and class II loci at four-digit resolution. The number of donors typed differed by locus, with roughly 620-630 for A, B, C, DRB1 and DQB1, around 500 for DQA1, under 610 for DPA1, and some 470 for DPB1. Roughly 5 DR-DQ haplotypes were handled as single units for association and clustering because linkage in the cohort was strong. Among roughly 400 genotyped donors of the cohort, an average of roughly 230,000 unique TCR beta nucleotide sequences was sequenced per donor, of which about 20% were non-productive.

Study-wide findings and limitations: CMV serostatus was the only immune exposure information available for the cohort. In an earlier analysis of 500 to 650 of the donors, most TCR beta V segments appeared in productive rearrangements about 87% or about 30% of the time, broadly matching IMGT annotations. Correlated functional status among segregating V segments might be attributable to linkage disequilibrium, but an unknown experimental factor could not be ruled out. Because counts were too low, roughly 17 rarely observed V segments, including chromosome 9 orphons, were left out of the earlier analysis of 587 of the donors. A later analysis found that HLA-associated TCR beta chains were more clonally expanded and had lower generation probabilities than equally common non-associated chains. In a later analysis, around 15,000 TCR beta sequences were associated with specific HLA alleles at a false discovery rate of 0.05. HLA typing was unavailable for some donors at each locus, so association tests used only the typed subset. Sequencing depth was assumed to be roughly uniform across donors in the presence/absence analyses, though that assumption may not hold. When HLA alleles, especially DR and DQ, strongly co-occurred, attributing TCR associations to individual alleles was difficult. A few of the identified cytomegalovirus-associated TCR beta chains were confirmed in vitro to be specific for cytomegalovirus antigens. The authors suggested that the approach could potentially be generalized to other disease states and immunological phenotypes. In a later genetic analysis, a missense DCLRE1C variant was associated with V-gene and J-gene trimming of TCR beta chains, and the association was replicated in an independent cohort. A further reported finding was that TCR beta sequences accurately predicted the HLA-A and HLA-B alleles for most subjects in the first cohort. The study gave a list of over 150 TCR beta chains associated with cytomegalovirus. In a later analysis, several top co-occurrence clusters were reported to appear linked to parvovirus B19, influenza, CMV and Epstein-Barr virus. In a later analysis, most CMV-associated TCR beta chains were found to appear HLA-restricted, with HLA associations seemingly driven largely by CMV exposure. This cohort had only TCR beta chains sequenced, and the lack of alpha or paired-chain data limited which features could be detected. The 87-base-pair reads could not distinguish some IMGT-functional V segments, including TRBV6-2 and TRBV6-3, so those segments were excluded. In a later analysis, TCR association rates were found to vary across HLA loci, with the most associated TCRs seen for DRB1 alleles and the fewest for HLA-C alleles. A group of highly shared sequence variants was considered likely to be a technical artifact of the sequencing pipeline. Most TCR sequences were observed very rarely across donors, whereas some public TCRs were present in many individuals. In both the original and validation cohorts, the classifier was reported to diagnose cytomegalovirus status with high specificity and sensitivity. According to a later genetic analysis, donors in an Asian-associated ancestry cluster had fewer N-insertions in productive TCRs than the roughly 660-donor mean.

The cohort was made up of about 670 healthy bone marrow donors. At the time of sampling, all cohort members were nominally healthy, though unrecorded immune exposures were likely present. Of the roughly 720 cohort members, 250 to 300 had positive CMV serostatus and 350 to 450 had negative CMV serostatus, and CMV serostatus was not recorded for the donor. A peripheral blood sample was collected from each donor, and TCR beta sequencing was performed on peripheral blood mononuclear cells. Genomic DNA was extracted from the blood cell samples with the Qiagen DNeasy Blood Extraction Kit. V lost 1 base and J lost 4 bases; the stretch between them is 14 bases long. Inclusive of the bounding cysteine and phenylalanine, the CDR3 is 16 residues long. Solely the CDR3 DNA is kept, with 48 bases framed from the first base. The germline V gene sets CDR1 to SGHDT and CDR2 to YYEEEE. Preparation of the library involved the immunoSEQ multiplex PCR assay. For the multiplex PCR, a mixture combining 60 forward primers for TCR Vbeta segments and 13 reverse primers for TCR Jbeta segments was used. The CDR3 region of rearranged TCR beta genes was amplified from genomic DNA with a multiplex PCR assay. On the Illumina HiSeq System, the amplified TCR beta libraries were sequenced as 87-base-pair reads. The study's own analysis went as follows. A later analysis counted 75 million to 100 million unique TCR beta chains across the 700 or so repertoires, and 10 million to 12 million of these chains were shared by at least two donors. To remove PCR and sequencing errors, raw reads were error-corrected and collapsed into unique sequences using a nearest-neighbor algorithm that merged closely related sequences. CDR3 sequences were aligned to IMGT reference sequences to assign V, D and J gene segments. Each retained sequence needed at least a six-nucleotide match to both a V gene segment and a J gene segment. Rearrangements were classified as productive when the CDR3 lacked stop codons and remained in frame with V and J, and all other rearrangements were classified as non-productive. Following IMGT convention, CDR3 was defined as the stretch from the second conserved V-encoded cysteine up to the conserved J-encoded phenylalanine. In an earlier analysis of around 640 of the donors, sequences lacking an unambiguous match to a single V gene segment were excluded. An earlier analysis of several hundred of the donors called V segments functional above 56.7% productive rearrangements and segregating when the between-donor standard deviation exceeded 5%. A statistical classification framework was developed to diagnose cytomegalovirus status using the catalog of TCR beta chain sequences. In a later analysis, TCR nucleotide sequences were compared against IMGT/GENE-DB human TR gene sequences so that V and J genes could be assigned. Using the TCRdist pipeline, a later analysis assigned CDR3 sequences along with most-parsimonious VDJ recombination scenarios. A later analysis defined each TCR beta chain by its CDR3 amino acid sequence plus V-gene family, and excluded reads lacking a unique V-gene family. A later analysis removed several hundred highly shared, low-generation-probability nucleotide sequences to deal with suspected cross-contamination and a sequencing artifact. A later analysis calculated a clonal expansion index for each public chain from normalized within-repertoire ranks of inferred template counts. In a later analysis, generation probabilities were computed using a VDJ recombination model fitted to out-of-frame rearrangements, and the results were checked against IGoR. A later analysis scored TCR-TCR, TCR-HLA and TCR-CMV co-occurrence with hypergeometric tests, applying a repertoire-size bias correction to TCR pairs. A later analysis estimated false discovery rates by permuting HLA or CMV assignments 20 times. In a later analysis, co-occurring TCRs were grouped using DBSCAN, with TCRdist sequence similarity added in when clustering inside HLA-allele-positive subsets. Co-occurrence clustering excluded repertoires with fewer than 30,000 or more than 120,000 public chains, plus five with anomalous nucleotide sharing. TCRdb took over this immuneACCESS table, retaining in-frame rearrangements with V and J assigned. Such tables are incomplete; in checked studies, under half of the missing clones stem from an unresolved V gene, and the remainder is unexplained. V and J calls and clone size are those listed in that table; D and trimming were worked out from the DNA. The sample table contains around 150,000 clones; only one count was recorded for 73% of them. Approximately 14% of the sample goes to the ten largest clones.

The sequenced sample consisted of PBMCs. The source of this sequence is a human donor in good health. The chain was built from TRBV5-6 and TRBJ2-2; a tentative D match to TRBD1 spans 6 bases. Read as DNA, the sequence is TGTGCCAGCAGCTTGTTTAAGGGGGTGCGCACCGGGGAGCTGTTTTTT. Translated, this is CASSLFKGVRTGELFF.